This TCR beta chain was sequenced for a study of blood T cell repertoires in COVID-19. Study details: The samples span acute and convalescent COVID-19 from the United States, Italy and Spain. The analysed material was cDNA or gDNA that came from T cells, B-cell-depleted T cells, or PBMCs.

The authors' processing: Estimation of nucleated cell counts relied on the amplification of reference gene primers. Assay used: immunoSEQ multiplex PCR; TCRdb lists only in-frame clones, some missing. The D gene and trimming were derived from the DNA, and the V and J assignments and clone size from that table. This sample has 250,000 to 350,000 clones, with approximately 90% found just once. Seattle patient enrollment occurred during active infection, with longitudinal follow-up thereafter. After removal of 1 base from V and 3 bases from J, the junction contained 6 bases not matched to a gene. The germline CDR1 and CDR2 sequences are SGHTA and FQGNSA. The CDR3 spans 15 residues.

This sequence originates from a woman aged 25 to 39 with COVID-19, enrolled during active disease. The sequenced material came from peripheral blood. The rearrangement joins TRBV7-2 to TRBJ2-7; TRBD1 matches 7 bases. The CDR3 DNA is TGTGCCAGCAGCTTAGTTGGAGCAGGGGGCTACGAGCAGTACTTC. Residues: CASSLVGAGGYEQYF.